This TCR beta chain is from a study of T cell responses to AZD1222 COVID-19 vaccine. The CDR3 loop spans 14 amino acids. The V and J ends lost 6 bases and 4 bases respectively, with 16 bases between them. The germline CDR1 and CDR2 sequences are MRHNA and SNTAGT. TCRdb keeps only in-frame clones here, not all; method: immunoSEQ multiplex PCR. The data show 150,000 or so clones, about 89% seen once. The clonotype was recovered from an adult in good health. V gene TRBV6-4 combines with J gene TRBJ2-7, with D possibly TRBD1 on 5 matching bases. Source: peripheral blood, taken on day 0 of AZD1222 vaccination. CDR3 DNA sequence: TGTGCCAGCAGCCCGCCGCAGGGTCGGTACGAGCAGTACTTC. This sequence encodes CASSPPQGRYEQYF.